Below, 30 T cell receptor beta chains from the same sample are listed, as sequenced in a study of T cell changes during pregnancy in multiple sclerosis. Assay used: immunoSEQ multiplex PCR; TCRdb lists only in-frame clones, some missing. The sample contains 40,000 to 60,000 clones, more than 85% of which appear only once. This specimen consisted of CD8+ T cells from peripheral blood mononuclear cells, obtained in the second trimester of pregnancy. The receptors originated from a female donor with multiple sclerosis, enrolled in a pregnancy study.

This clone showed up just once. The chain has TRBV19 and TRBJ2-7; 10 bases are a match to TRBD2. This CDR3 comprises 15 residues. The J segment lost 7 bases and the V segment lost 5 bases, leaving 11 bases of the junction unmatched. Germline loops: CDR1 LNHDA, CDR2 SQIVND (reference sequence). The CDR3 loop is CASSLSGGTAEEQYF. The DNA of the CDR3 is TGTGCCAGTAGTCTTAGCGGGGGGACTGCTGAAGAGCAGTACTTC.

This sequence joins TRBV14 and TRBJ1-2; D may be TRBD1 (5 bases). Germline V gives CDR1 SGHDN, CDR2 FVKESK. Between the trimmed V and J ends, which lost 4 bases and 5 bases, there was a span of 11 bases. There are 13 residues in the CDR3. This chain's CDR3 is CASSPGTSYGYTF. CDR3 nucleotides: TGTGCCAGCAGCCCGGGGACTTCTTATGGCTACACCTTC.

The chain uses TRBV6-5 and TRBJ1-2, with D uncertain. V lost 0 bases and J lost 3, with 14 bases in between. The germline V gene has CDR1 MNHEY and CDR2 SVGAGI. This CDR3 region has 16 residues. CDR3: CASSYSPWEGDYGYTF. The CDR3 nucleotides are TGTGCCAGCAGTTACTCCCCCTGGGAGGGTGACTATGGCTACACCTTC.

The V and J genes are TRBV7-2 and TRBJ2-2, with 7 bases lining up with TRBD2. The CDR3 covers 16 residues. The V gene end was trimmed by 4 bases and the J gene end by 10 bases; junction bases not matched to a gene: 15. The germline gives CDR1 SGHTA, CDR2 FQGNSA. In DNA form, the CDR3 reads TGTGCCAGCAGCTCTCCGGGACTACCCTCTGGAGAGGAGCTGTTTTTT. This gives the protein CASSSPGLPSGEELFF.

V usage is TRBV7-4 and J usage is TRBJ2-3; TRBD2 aligns across 11 bases. The CDR3 spans 19 residues. Looked up from germline, CDR1 is SGHVT and CDR2 is SQSDAQ. The V segment lost 3 bases and the J segment 4 bases; nucleotides outside the gene matches: 15. The CDR3 sequence: CASSFVLAGGSDWADTQYF. The CDR3 nucleotides read TGTGCCAGCAGCTTTGTTCTAGCGGGGGGCTCTGATTGGGCAGATACGCAGTATTTT. Together with reference TRBV7-4 and TRBJ2-3, the CDR3 gives the full variable domain: GAGVSQSPRYKVAKRGRDVALRCDSISGHVTLYWYRQTLGQGSEVLTYSQSDAQRDKSGRPSGRFSAERPERSVSTLKIQRTEQGDSAVYLCASSFVLAGGSDWADTQYFGPGTRLTVL.

The chain joins TRBV23-1 to TRBJ2-7, with 7 bases lining up with TRBD2. TRBV23-1 is classed as an ORF, of uncertain function. The CDR3 contains 17 residues. Trimming cost V 6 bases and J 4 bases; bases outside gene matches: 18. The CDR3 spells CASRRGQPKAGGYEQYF. CDR3 bases: TGCGCCAGCAGGAGGGGCCAGCCAAAGGCCGGGGGGTACGAGCAGTACTTC.

The genes are TRBV9 and TRBJ2-5; TRBD2 matches 10 bases. Trimming took 3 bases from V and 5 from J; bases not matched to a gene: 4. This CDR3 region has 14 residues. Germline loops: CDR1 SGDLS, CDR2 YYNGEE. CDR3 nucleotides: TGTGCCAGCAGCGCCGGTAGCGGGGGGGAGACCCAGTACTTC. Its protein product is CASSAGSGGETQYF.

The rearrangement links TRBV5-6 to TRBJ2-1; D perhaps matches TRBD1 (6 bases). Looked up from germline, CDR1 is SGHDT and CDR2 is YYEEEE. Trimming removed 4 bases from V and 4 bases from J, with 18 bases in between. CDR3 size: 16 residues. The DNA for the CDR3 is TGTGCCAGCAGCCAAAACAGGGTCCCCAGATACAATGAGCAGTTCTTC. Translation: CASSQNRVPRYNEQFF. Full variable domain (rest looked up from reference TRBV5-6 and TRBJ2-1): DAGVTQSPTHLIKTRGQQVTLRCSPKSGHDTVSWYQQALGQGPQFIFQYYEEEERQRGNFPDRFSGHQFPNYSSELNVNALLLGDSALYLCASSQNRVPRYNEQFFGPGTRLTVL.

V usage is TRBV7-2 and J usage is TRBJ2-1, with a tentative D call TRBD1 (6 bases). The CDR3 extends over 14 amino acids. V was pared by 5 bases and J by 5 bases, with 13 bases between. CDR1 is SGHTA, CDR2 FQGNSA, per germline. The CDR3 DNA is TGTGCCAGCAGCCTCAATTACAGGGACAATGAGCAGTTCTTC. Its protein product is CASSLNYRDNEQFF.

CDR3 amino acids: CASSRNRETLDYEQYF. DNA of the CDR3: TGTGCCAGCAGCAGAAACAGGGAGACCCTTGACTACGAGCAGTACTTC. The rearrangement uses TRBV9 and TRBJ2-7, with a possible D match to TRBD1 (6 bases). Trimming took off 4 bases at V and 3 bases at J, with 20 bases between the two ends. The CDR3 is made up of 16 amino acids. CDR1 and CDR2 from the germline V gene are SGDLS and YYNGEE. Full variable domain (rest looked up from reference TRBV9 and TRBJ2-7): DSGVTQTPKHLITATGQRVTLRCSPRSGDLSVYWYQQSLDQGLQFLIQYYNGEERAKGNILERFSAQQFPDLHSELNLSSLELGDSALYFCASSRNRETLDYEQYFGPGTRLTVT.

The V gene is TRBV7-8, the J gene TRBJ2-1; 11 positions match TRBD2. The V gene's germline CDR1 is SGHVS and CDR2 FQNEAQ. There are 16 residues in the CDR3. The ends lost 5 bases at V and 3 bases at J; junction bases unmatched: 6. DNA for the CDR3: TGTGCCAGCAGCCGCCCGGGACTAGCGGACTACAATGAGCAGTTCTTC. This codes for CASSRPGLADYNEQFF.

A single count supports this clone. V gene TRBV7-9 combines with J gene TRBJ2-5; 8 nucleotides agree with TRBD2. The CDR3 contains 16 residues. The V and J ends lost 4 bases and 2 bases, in that order; junction bases with no gene match: 9. The germline gives CDR1 SEHNR, CDR2 FQNEAQ (reference sequence). DNA of the CDR3: TGTGCCAGCAGCTCCGCCGGGACTAGTAAGCAAGAGACCCAGTACTTC. It translates to CASSSAGTSKQETQYF.

In DNA, the CDR3 is TGTGCTAGTGGTTTGGTCCAGGGAGGTCGGAACACCATATATTTT. This gives the protein CASGLVQGGRNTIYF. V usage is TRBV12-5 and J usage is TRBJ1-3, with D possibly TRBD1 on 5 matching bases. This CDR3 region has 15 residues. V gave up 0 bases and J gave up 7 bases, with 13 bases separating them. CDR1 is LGHNT and CDR2 is FRNRAP in the germline V gene.

The CDR3 region has the DNA TGTGCCAGCAACTCCGGGACAGCGACCTATGGCTACACCTTC. This translates into CASNSGTATYGYTF. The V call is TRBV2, the J call TRBJ1-2; TRBD1 aligns across 7 bases. The V and J ends lost 7 bases and 4 bases, in that order; junction bases with no gene match: 9. Looked up from germline, CDR1 is SNHLY and CDR2 is FYNNEI. The CDR3 spans 14 residues.

This chain joins TRBV6-5 and TRBJ2-3, with D possibly being TRBD2 (5 bases). Germline assignment: CDR1 MNHEY and CDR2 SVGAGI. Trimming removed 7 bases at V and 3 bases at J, with 17 bases between. The CDR3 loop spans 15 amino acids. As DNA, the CDR3 is TGTGCCAGCATGGTCATGGCGGGTTCAACAGATACGCAGTATTTT. It encodes CASMVMAGSTDTQYF.

The chain carries TRBV30 and TRBJ1-1, with TRBD1 matching 7 bases. The CDR3 has 14 residues. Germline V gene lookup returns CDR1 GTSNPN and CDR2 SVGIG (reference sequence). V shed 4 bases, J shed 3 bases, and the junction held 8 bases outside the gene matches. The CDR3 spells CAWTYDRADTEAFF. CDR3 sequence (DNA): TGTGCCTGGACATATGACAGGGCGGACACTGAAGCTTTCTTT.

The chain links TRBV18 to TRBJ2-7, with 9 nucleotides matching TRBD1. The CDR3 totals 14 residues. The ends lost 3 bases at V and 5 bases at J; junction bases unmatched: 5. CDR1 is KGHSH and CDR2 is LQKENI in the germline V gene. CDR3 nucleotide sequence: TGTGCCAGCTCACCCGGGACAGGGCTTCACGAGCAGTACTTC. It translates to CASSPGTGLHEQYF.

The chain couples TRBV7-8 to TRBJ1-2, with D perhaps TRBD1 (6 bases). Trimming took 2 bases from V and 8 from J, leaving 18 bases between them. Germline CDR1 and CDR2: SGHVS and FQNEAQ. The CDR3 spans 15 residues. The CDR3 DNA reads as TGTGCCAGCAGCTTAAGCTCCCCACAGGGTGGGGGCTACACCTTC. Its translation is CASSLSSPQGGGYTF.

The chain links TRBV7-8 to TRBJ1-1; possible D gene TRBD1, 6 bases. Trimming took off 1 base at V and 2 bases at J, with 14 bases between the two ends. CDR1 and CDR2 from the germline V gene are SGHVS and FQNEAQ. CDR3 length: 16 residues. CDR3 in DNA: TGTGCCAGCAGCTTAGGGGCAGGGGCTAGAAACACTGAAGCTTTCTTT. Protein: CASSLGAGARNTEAFF.

With respect to this clone: The sample has other DNA sequences that encode this CDR3 too. This chain uses TRBV4-2 with TRBJ2-7; the D gene is possibly TRBD1 (6 bases). This CDR3 region has 13 residues. Germline lookup yields CDR1 LGHNA and CDR2 YNFKEQ. Trimming took 4 bases from V and 3 from J, leaving 10 bases between them. The CDR3: CASSPGQLYEQYF. DNA for the CDR3: TGTGCCAGCAGCCCGGGACAACTCTACGAGCAGTACTTC.

The chain is built from TRBV9 and TRBJ2-7; 7 nucleotides match TRBD1. Trimming removed 3 bases from V and 1 base from J; junction bases left unmatched: 7. The CDR3 has 15 amino acids. Germline V CDR1 and CDR2: SGDLS, YYNGEE. The CDR3, as DNA: TGTGCCAGCAGCGCAACCGGGACAGTTTCCTACGAGCAGTACTTC. Protein sequence: CASSATGTVSYEQYF. Full variable domain (outside the CDR3, taken from reference TRBV9 and TRBJ2-7): DSGVTQTPKHLITATGQRVTLRCSPRSGDLSVYWYQQSLDQGLQFLIQYYNGEERAKGNILERFSAQQFPDLHSELNLSSLELGDSALYFCASSATGTVSYEQYFGPGTRLTVT.

The chain combines TRBV2 with TRBJ1-1; 10 bases line up with TRBD1. The CDR3 has 15 residues. Germline CDR1 is SNHLY and CDR2 is FYNNEI. With 9 bases clipped from V and 1 base from J, the junction kept 8 bases outside the gene matches. The CDR3 nucleotides are TGTGCCAGGCGGGACAGGGGCCTTCCGAACACTGAAGCTTTCTTT. Translated: CARRDRGLPNTEAFF.

The genes are TRBV5-5 and TRBJ1-4; possible D gene TRBD1, 6 bases. CDR3 length equals 16 residues. Trimming shortened V by 4 bases and J by 7 bases, and 20 bases separated the two germline ends. Germline V lookup: CDR1 SGHKS, CDR2 YYEKEE (reference sequence). The CDR3 nucleotides are TGTGCCAGCAGCCCTGGGACATTCACTGGGGGTGAAAAACTGTTTTTT. Its translation is CASSPGTFTGGEKLFF.

The chain employs TRBV7-9 and TRBJ2-7, with 13 bases fitting TRBD2. This CDR3 spans 14 amino acids. The germline V gene has CDR1 SEHNR and CDR2 FQNEAQ (reference sequence). With V trimmed by 11 bases and J by 5 bases, 9 bases remained unmatched. DNA for the CDR3: TGTGCCGGAGGGACTAGCGGGACCCCCGACGAGCAGTACTTC. Translating gives CAGGTSGTPDEQYF.

The chain carries TRBV4-3 and TRBJ2-1; TRBD2 aligns across 10 bases. This CDR3 is 15 amino acids long. Germline-derived CDR1 and CDR2 are LGHNA and YSLEER. Trimming at V came to 4 bases and at J to 4 bases, leaving 4 bases not matched to a gene. The CDR3 sequence: CASSPSGGAYNEQFF. In DNA, the CDR3 is TGCGCCAGCAGCCCCAGCGGGGGGGCTTACAATGAGCAGTTCTTC.

The J gene is TRBJ2-3, the V gene TRBV9; TRBD2 agrees at 8 bases. Germline V gene lookup returns CDR1 SGDLS and CDR2 YYNGEE. The J segment lost 3 bases and the V segment lost 0 bases, leaving 3 bases of the junction unmatched. The CDR3 spans 15 residues. This chain's CDR3 is CASSVDGGATDTQYF. The CDR3, as DNA: TGTGCCAGCAGCGTAGACGGGGGGGCAACAGATACGCAGTATTTT.

V is TRBV5-1 and J is TRBJ2-1, with D possibly being TRBD1 (5 bases). This CDR3 region has 11 residues. Trimming took off 4 bases at V and 9 bases at J, with 8 bases between the two ends. Germline V gene sequence: CDR1 SGHRS, CDR2 YFSETQ. The CDR3, as DNA: TGCGCCAGCAGCCCCAGGGTTGAGCAGTTCTTC. Encoded protein: CASSPRVEQFF.

The rearrangement links TRBV19 to TRBJ1-1; D unclear. Germline assignment: CDR1 LNHDA and CDR2 SQIVND (reference sequence). V shed 3 bases and J shed 4 bases, with 12 bases lying between them. CDR3 length: 14 residues. The CDR3 nucleotides read TGTGCCAGTAGTATTCGTAGGGAGCTCACTGAAGCTTTCTTT. Translation gives CASSIRRELTEAFF.

The chain joins TRBV6-5 to TRBJ2-5, with D maybe TRBD1 (6 bases). The DNA matches TRBJ2-7 better at its end, which makes the J call doubtful. Germline V gene data show CDR1 as MNHEY and CDR2 as SVGAGI. The CDR3 covers 14 residues. The CDR3 spells CASSSYRDGYEQYF. In nucleotides, the CDR3 is TGTGCCAGCAGTTCGTACAGGGACGGCTACGAGCAGTACTTC.

This rearrangement joins TRBV4-1 to TRBJ1-1; 9 nucleotides agree with TRBD1. J was trimmed by 1 base and V by 3 bases; bases with no gene match: 6. This CDR3 comprises 16 residues. CDR1 and CDR2 from the germline V gene are MGHRA and YSYEKL. CDR3 sequence: CASSHVPGQGNTEAFF. The CDR3 bases are TGCGCCAGCAGCCACGTCCCGGGACAGGGGAACACTGAAGCTTTCTTT.